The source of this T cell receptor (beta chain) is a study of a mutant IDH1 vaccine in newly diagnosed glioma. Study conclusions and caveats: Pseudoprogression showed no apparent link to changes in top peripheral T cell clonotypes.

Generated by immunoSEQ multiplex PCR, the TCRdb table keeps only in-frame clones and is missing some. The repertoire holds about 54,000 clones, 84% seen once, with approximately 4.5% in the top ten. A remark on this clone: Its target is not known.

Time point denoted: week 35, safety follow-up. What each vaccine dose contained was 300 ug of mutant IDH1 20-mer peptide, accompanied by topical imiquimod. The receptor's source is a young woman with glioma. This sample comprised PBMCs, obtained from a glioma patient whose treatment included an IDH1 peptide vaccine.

CDR3 bases: TGTGCCACCCAGGGGTTCTACGAGCAGTACTTC. It translates to CATQGFYEQYF. This chain links TRBV11-2 with TRBJ2-7; the D gene is possibly TRBD1 (6 bases). The germline gives CDR1 SGHAT, CDR2 FQNNGV. The CDR3 is made up of 11 amino acids. The V and J ends lost 10 bases and 3 bases respectively, with 10 bases between them.